The 17 T cell receptor beta chains presented below share a single source sample, sequenced in a study of cytomegalovirus exposure and HLA in healthy donors. The PCR ran on 60 Vbeta and 13 Jbeta primers. The repertoire was sequenced with immunoSEQ multiplex PCR; TCRdb's copy has only in-frame clones and lacks some. Seen here are more than 85,000 clones, over 75% observed once, and the top ten hold 6.5% to 8.5%. Specimen: PBMCs. All receptors come from a man aged 25-45 years in good health and CMV-seropositive.

This chain links TRBV11-2 with TRBJ1-3; D is perhaps TRBD1 (5 bases). The V and J ends lost 2 bases and 0 bases respectively, with 11 bases between them. The CDR3 runs 16 residues. Germline V gene data show CDR1 as SGHAT and CDR2 as FQNNGV. CDR3 region: CASSLLYRSSGNTIYF. The CDR3, as DNA: TGTGCCAGCAGCTTATTATACAGGAGCTCTGGAAACACCATATATTTT.

This chain joins TRBV6-5 and TRBJ2-2; 7 bases agree with TRBD2. Germline V gene sequence: CDR1 MNHEY, CDR2 SVGAGI. The CDR3 is 11 residues long. Trimming removed 10 bases from V and 8 bases from J; junction bases left unmatched: 4. This CDR3 is CATGGMGELFF. In DNA form, the CDR3 reads TGTGCCACCGGGGGGATGGGGGAGCTGTTTTTT.

The chain recombines TRBV10-3 with TRBJ1-5; D may be TRBD1 (5 bases). CDR3 length: 14 residues. In germline, CDR1 is ENHRY, CDR2 SYGVKD. V lost 5 bases to trimming and J lost 0 bases, with 8 bases between them. Here the CDR3 DNA reads TGTGCCATCAGTTCGGACACTAGCAATCAGCCCCAGCATTTT. Protein: CAISSDTSNQPQHF.

V is TRBV2 and J is TRBJ1-5; 7 bases match TRBD1. CDR3 length: 13 residues. Germline CDR1 SNHLY, CDR2 FYNNEI. The V segment lost 6 bases and the J segment 4 bases; nucleotides outside the gene matches: 3. The CDR3 DNA follows: TGTGCCAGCAGAACAGGGGAAAATCAGCCCCAGCATTTT. This codes for CASRTGENQPQHF.

This clone was counted a few times. DNA for the CDR3: TGTGCCAGCAGTAAGCGGGGGAAAGGGATCAATCAGCCCCAGCATTTT. Protein product: CASSKRGKGINQPQHF. This sequence joins TRBV28 and TRBJ1-5; D may be TRBD1 (5 bases). The V gene's germline CDR1 is MDHEN and CDR2 SYDVKM. Trimming cost V 5 bases and J 3 bases, with 17 bases left between them. The CDR3 covers 16 residues.

The chain is built from TRBV6-1 and TRBJ1-5; TRBD1 agrees at 8 bases. The germline V gene encodes CDR1 MNHNS and CDR2 SASEGT. With V trimmed by 4 bases and J by 5 bases, 4 bases remained unmatched. This CDR3 contains 14 residues. The CDR3: CASSGRTGHQPQHF. CDR3 in DNA: TGTGCCAGCAGTGGTCGGACAGGGCATCAGCCCCAGCATTTT.

The chain has TRBV27 and TRBJ1-2, with D possibly being TRBD1 (5 bases). Germline lookup yields CDR1 MNHEY and CDR2 SMNVEV (reference sequence). V dropped 7 bases and J dropped 7 bases, with 16 bases sitting between them. The CDR3 runs 13 residues. In DNA form, the CDR3 reads TGTGCCAGCAAAAGACTTGGACATTCTGGCTACACCTTC. Its protein is CASKRLGHSGYTF.

The gene calls are TRBV9 and TRBJ2-5; 9 bases map to TRBD2. CDR1 and CDR2 from the germline V gene are SGDLS and YYNGEE. With 1 base clipped from V and 2 bases from J, the junction kept 18 bases outside the gene matches. This CDR3 has 20 amino acids. CDR3 protein: CASSVLSRGGSGGFQETQYF. As DNA, the CDR3 is TGTGCCAGCAGCGTACTGAGTAGGGGCGGGAGCGGGGGGTTTCAAGAGACCCAGTACTTC.

This clone was detected only once. This chain joins TRBV7-9 and TRBJ2-1; TRBD2 agrees at 16 bases. CDR1 SEHNR and CDR2 FQNEAQ come from the germline V gene (reference sequence). CDR3 length equals 16 residues. Trimming at V came to 5 bases and at J to 4 bases, leaving 2 bases not matched to a gene. CDR3 sequence reads: CASSKGLAGGYNEQFF. For the CDR3, the DNA is TGTGCCAGCAGCAAGGGACTAGCGGGGGGGTACAATGAGCAGTTCTTC.

This sequence joins TRBV4-2 and TRBJ2-5, with 8 bases matching TRBD1. CDR1 and CDR2 from the germline V gene are LGHNA and YNFKEQ. Losses at the gene ends were 0 bases for V and 5 bases for J; bases not matched to a gene: 11. The CDR3 is 17 residues long. In DNA form, the CDR3 reads TGTGCCAGCAGCCAAGATCCCCAGGGGGCGTCTGGGGAGACCCAGTACTTC. Its protein is CASSQDPQGASGETQYF.

The gene calls are TRBV10-2 and TRBJ2-1, with 9 bases lining up with TRBD2. V shed 2 bases, J shed 0 bases, and the junction held 5 bases outside the gene matches. The germline V gene encodes CDR1 WSHSY and CDR2 SAAADI. The CDR3 consists of 17 residues. CDR3: CASSEEAGGSSYNEQFF. CDR3 DNA sequence: TGCGCCAGCAGTGAGGAGGCGGGGGGGAGCTCCTACAATGAGCAGTTCTTC.

This sequence joins TRBV6-5 and TRBJ2-5; a possible D gene is TRBD1 (6 bases). The tail of the sequence fits TRBJ2-7 better, so the J call may be wrong. Germline V CDR1 and CDR2: MNHEY, SVGAGI. The CDR3 spans 14 residues. For the CDR3, the DNA is TGTGCCAGCAAGGAAGGACAGCGGTCGGCCGAGCAGTACTTC. This sequence encodes CASKEGQRSAEQYF.

The chain uses TRBV28 and TRBJ2-5, with 10 bases that match TRBD2. The junction had 6 bases not matched to a gene; V was cut back by 1 base and J by 1 base. CDR3 size: 17 residues. Germline CDR1 and CDR2: MDHEN and SYDVKM. The DNA of the CDR3 is TGTGCCAGCAGTTTATATCTAGCGGGGGTTCGCCAAGAGACCCAGTACTTC. Translated, it gives CASSLYLAGVRQETQYF.

This chain joins TRBV7-2 and TRBJ1-1, with 9 positions matching TRBD1. The CDR3 is made up of 15 amino acids. Germline V lookup: CDR1 SGHTA, CDR2 FQGNSA. Trimming cost V 1 base and J 3 bases; bases outside gene matches: 3. Here the CDR3 reads CASSLDRGRDTEAFF. The CDR3 DNA follows: TGTGCCAGCAGCTTAGACAGGGGGCGGGACACTGAAGCTTTCTTT.

This clone has just a few counts. V usage is TRBV2 and J usage is TRBJ1-1, with D uncertain. Between the trimmed V and J ends, which lost 6 bases and 4 bases, there was a span of 21 bases. This CDR3 is 16 amino acids long. Looked up from germline, CDR1 is SNHLY and CDR2 is FYNNEI. This CDR3 is CASSETHLPAGTEAFF. The CDR3 region has the DNA TGTGCCAGCAGCGAGACCCACCTCCCGGCGGGCACTGAAGCTTTCTTT.

A few counts support this clone. The same CDR3 also results from other DNA sequences found in this sample. This chain connects TRBV7-2 to TRBJ2-7; D ambiguous. Germline assignment: CDR1 SGHTA and CDR2 FQGNSA. This CDR3 contains 14 residues. Trimming took 1 base from V and 2 from J, leaving 9 bases between them. In DNA form, the CDR3 reads TGTGCCAGCAGCTTAGTCTCGAGAACCTACGAGCAGTACTTC. This encodes CASSLVSRTYEQYF.

This clone was counted once. The gene calls are TRBV4-1 and TRBJ1-1; the D is unclear. The V gene's germline CDR1 is MGHRA and CDR2 YSYEKL. The CDR3 sequence is 15 residues long. The V gene lost 5 bases and the J gene lost 5 bases, with 18 bases spanning the gap. This chain's CDR3 is CASSYDSRSGTEAFF. The CDR3 DNA follows: TGCGCCAGCAGCTATGACTCCCGGTCGGGGACTGAAGCTTTCTTT.